This entry features one T cell receptor beta chain sequence. The sample belongs to a study of shared clonotypes between healthy human individuals. The CDR3 is made up of 13 amino acids. CDR1 is MDHEN and CDR2 is SYDVKM in the germline V gene. V shed 7 bases and J shed 3 bases, with 13 bases lying between them. Profiling relied on immunoSEQ multiplex PCR, and the TCRdb table lists in-frame clones only, not all of them. The sample comprises some 2.4 million clones, roughly 93% of which are singletons, and approximately 0.37% rests with the top ten. The chain uses TRBV28 and TRBJ2-7, with a weak D call TRBD2 (6 bases). The sequence was obtained from a man aged 18 to 30 in good health. Some clones in this sample may be carry-over from other donors' samples. Specimen: naive CD4+ T cells from PBMCs. Subset reported: CD45RA+ positively selected. CDR3 residues: CASMAGTRYEQYF. The DNA for the CDR3 is TGTGCCAGCATGGCAGGGACTCGCTACGAGCAGTACTTC.